This T cell receptor beta chain came from a study of cytomegalovirus exposure and HLA in healthy donors (dated by TCRdb to the late 2010s). In the study overall: According to a later analysis, the roughly 130 validation repertoires were produced on the same platform as the roughly 600 repertoires of the first cohort. The study aimed to test whether cataloging public T cell receptors could reveal signatures of past pathogen exposure. The study combined high-throughput TCR immunosequencing, statistical association of individual TCRs with disease status, and machine learning to predict cytomegalovirus infection status. Besides the first cohort of about 730 subjects, a separate validation cohort made up of over a hundred different subjects was used. Broader findings and caveats from the paper: A few of the identified cytomegalovirus-associated TCR beta chains were confirmed in vitro to be specific for cytomegalovirus antigens. Subsequent analysis determined that TCRs grouped into clusters in the first cohort also showed a tendency toward co-occurrence across the 120 validation repertoires, and 90% to 95% of cluster scores exceeded 0. In both the original and validation cohorts, the classifier was reported to diagnose cytomegalovirus status with high specificity and sensitivity. All 110 or so repertoires were used to score co-occurrence in the validation cohort in a later analysis, because that analysis had no HLA typing for the cohort. The study gave a list of more than 150 TCR beta chains associated with cytomegalovirus. It was suggested by the authors that the approach could potentially be generalized to other disease states and immunological phenotypes. Most TCR sequences were observed very rarely across donors, whereas some public TCRs were present in many individuals.

Concerning this clone itself: It lacks a known antigen. No clone much larger than this one lies a single base away; base qualities are absent.

The donors were included in the validation cohort of approximately 130 subjects, a group kept apart from the roughly 730-subject first cohort. Via the germline V gene, CDR1 is MNHNS and CDR2 SASEGT. V lost 4 bases and J lost 5 bases, and the count of bases not matched to a germline gene is 9. The CDR3, cysteine through phenylalanine, is 16 amino acids long. Solely the CDR3 DNA is kept, with 48 bases framed from the first base. Libraries were built with the immunoSEQ multiplex PCR assay. The published analysis was carried out like this. A statistical classification framework was built to diagnose cytomegalovirus status from the catalog of TCR beta chain sequences. As stored in TCRdb, this immuneACCESS dataset retains in-frame rearrangements with V and J assigned. A fraction of the clones does not appear; measured against another copy, unresolved V genes explain less than half of the discrepancy, and the remainder lacks a known reason. Clonal size and the V and J genes are those of that table, whereas D and trimming came from the DNA. Recorded for this sample are fewer than 120,000 clones; around 89% of them occurred a single time. More than 1.4% of the sample goes to the ten largest clones.

The chain joins TRBV6-1 to TRBJ2-5; a stretch of 11 junction bases matches TRBD2. The clonotype was recovered from a woman in her thirties in good health and CMV-seropositive. Material: PBMCs. The DNA sequence follows: TGTGCCAGCAGTGTCAATAGCGGGGGGGCCCCTGAGACCCAGTACTTC. Its protein product is CASSVNSGGAPETQYF.